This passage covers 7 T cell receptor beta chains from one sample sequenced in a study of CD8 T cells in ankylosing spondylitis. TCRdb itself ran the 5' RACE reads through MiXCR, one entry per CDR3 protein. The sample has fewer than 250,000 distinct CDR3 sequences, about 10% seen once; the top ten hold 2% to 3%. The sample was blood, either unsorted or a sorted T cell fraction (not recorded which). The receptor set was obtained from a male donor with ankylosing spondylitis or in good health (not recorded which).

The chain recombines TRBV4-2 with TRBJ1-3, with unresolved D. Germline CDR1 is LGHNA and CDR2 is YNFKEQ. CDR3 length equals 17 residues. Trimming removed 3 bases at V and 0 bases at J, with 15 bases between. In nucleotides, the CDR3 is TGTGCCAGCAGCCACGACACGAAAGTCCGCTCTGGAAACACCATATATTTT. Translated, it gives CASSHDTKVRSGNTIYF.

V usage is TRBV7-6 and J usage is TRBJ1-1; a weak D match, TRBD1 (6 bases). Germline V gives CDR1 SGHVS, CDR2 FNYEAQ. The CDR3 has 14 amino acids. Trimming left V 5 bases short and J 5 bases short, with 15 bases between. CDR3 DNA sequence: TGTGCCAGCAGCCTCGACGCAAGGGGGACTGAAGCTTTCTTT. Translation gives CASSLDARGTEAFF.

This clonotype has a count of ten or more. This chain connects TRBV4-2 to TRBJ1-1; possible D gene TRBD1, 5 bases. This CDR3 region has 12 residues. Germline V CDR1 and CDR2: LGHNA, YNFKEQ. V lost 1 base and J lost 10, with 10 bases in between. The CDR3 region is CASSQAVGGAFF. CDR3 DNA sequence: TGTGCCAGCAGCCAAGCTGTGGGGGGAGCTTTCTTT.

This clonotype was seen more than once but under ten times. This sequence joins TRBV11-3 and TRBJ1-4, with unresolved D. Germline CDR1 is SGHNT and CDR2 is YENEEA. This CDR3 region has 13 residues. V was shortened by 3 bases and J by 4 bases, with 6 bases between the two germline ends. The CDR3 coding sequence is TGTGCCAGCAGCTTTGAGGATAATGAAAAACTGTTTTTT. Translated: CASSFEDNEKLFF.

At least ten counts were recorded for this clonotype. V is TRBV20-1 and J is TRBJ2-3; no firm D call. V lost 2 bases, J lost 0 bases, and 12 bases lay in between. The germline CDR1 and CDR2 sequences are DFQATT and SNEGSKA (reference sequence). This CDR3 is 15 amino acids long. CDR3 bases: TGCAGTGCTAGAATTTCCGGCTCTAGCACAGATACGCAGTATTTT. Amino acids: CSARISGSSTDTQYF.

The chain's CDR3 is CASTFVGQSDEKLFF. The CDR3 coding sequence is TGTGCCAGCACCTTCGTCGGGCAGTCGGATGAAAAACTGTTTTTT. This chain uses TRBV7-9 with TRBJ1-4; D remains ambiguous. Germline-derived CDR1 and CDR2 are SEHNR and FQNEAQ (reference sequence). Trimming took off 7 bases at V and 6 bases at J, with 18 bases between the two ends. This CDR3 has 15 amino acids.

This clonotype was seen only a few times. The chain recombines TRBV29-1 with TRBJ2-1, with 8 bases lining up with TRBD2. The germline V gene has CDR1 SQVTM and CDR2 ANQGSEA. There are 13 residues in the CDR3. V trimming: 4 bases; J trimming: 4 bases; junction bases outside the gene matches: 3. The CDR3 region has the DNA TGCAGCGTTGTATTAGCGGGGTACAATGAGCAGTTCTTC. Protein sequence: CSVVLAGYNEQFF.